This T cell receptor (beta chain) is drawn from a study of cytomegalovirus exposure and HLA in healthy donors. V lost 5 bases and J 0 bases, leaving 4 bases between the germline ends. The CDR3 spans 12 residues. Germline loops: CDR1 SGHVS, CDR2 FNYEAQ. With 60 Vbeta and 13 Jbeta primers, the PCR was carried out. The method was immunoSEQ multiplex PCR; TCRdb's version includes in-frame clones alone and lacks a portion of them. The table shows over 65,000 clones, with 78% occurring only once. The material sequenced was PBMCs. The source of this sequence is a man aged 35 to 55 in good health and CMV-seronegative. The chain carries TRBV7-6 and TRBJ2-5; the D is unclear. Here the CDR3 reads CASSPNQETQYF. In DNA, the CDR3 is TGTGCCAGCAGCCCCAACCAAGAGACCCAGTACTTC. Variable domain in full (rest from reference TRBV7-6 and TRBJ2-5): GAGVSQSPRYKVTKRGQDVALRCDPISGHVSLYWYRQALGQGPEFLTYFNYEAQQDKSGLPNDRFSAERPEGSISTLTIQRTEQRDSAMYRCASSPNQETQYFGPGTRLLVL.